This T cell receptor (beta chain) was sequenced for a study of T cells after yellow fever vaccination. Overall study context: Those fractions that held only low numbers of cells were prepared using the SMART-Seq v4 Ultra Low Input RNA kit. Study-level points and caveats: It was the secondary response that reached its peak faster, day 5 versus 15, but it was weaker. From the bulk population, abundant clonotypes could contaminate and appear within FACS-sorted repertoires.

Conversion of TCR transcripts into cDNA relied on 5'RACE template switching, which added a universal primer site and UMIs. Using its own MiXCR run on the 5' RACE reads, TCRdb lists one record per CDR3 protein. The sample has under 400,000 distinct CDR3 sequences, around 13% seen once. This clonotype was seen many times. Its antigen is not known. The CDR3 is 15 residues long. The germline V gene has CDR1 MNHEY and CDR2 SVGAGI. V dropped 6 bases and J dropped 4; count of bases not matched to a gene: 8. The chain has TRBV6-5 and TRBJ2-5; TRBD1 matches 10 bases. This receptor was identified in a man between 18 and 35 years old who received the YFV17D yellow fever vaccine. The input for sequencing was CD4+ T cells sorted from PBMCs, taken 15 days after the yellow fever booster vaccination. CDR3 residues: CASRSTGTGAETQYF. The CDR3 coding sequence is TGTGCCAGCAGATCGACCGGGACAGGGGCAGAGACCCAGTACTTC.